The clone carrying this TCR beta chain occurred many times. The antigen is unknown. These data are taken from a study of blood T cells in healthy people across ages. Study-wide results and caveats: In the absence of known donor CMV status, changes in expanded clonotypes were possibly confounded. Samples with more naive T cells showed higher observed beta diversity. Per million T cells, the diversity of TCR beta decreased roughly linearly as age advanced.

Germline V lookup: CDR1 SGHTA, CDR2 FQGNSA. The CDR3 is 15 residues long. V was clipped by 6 bases and J by 4 bases; unmatched bases: 7. The second PCR ran about 6 to 11 cycles with a sample-barcoded 5' primer and J-beta primers. TCRdb independently ran MiXCR on the 5' RACE reads; one entry per CDR3 protein. Of some 1.5 million distinct CDR3 sequences in the sample, roughly 27% were seen once. The authors isolated at least 6 million PBMCs per sample. This TCR derives from a woman in her 30s in good health. The sample comprised blood. The V call is TRBV7-2, the J call TRBJ2-7; 12 bases align to TRBD2. In DNA, the CDR3 is TGTGCCAGCAGTCAAACGGGGACTAGCGGGTACGAGCAGTACTTC. Amino acid sequence: CASSQTGTSGYEQYF.